This paragraph reports one T cell receptor (beta chain). The CDR3 contains 16 residues. V was clipped by 0 bases and J by 4 bases; unmatched bases: 3. Germline assignment: CDR1 SGHAT and CDR2 FQNNGV. Assay used: immunoSEQ multiplex PCR; TCRdb lists only in-frame clones, some missing. The sample lists about 480,000 clones, 75% to 90% occurring once. The data were obtained in a study of blood T cell repertoires in COVID-19. Study overall: Specimens from acute and convalescent COVID-19 originated in the United States, Italy and Spain.

The TCR comes from a woman aged 25-40 years with acute or convalescent COVID-19. This chain links TRBV11-2 with TRBJ1-4, with 9 bases that match TRBD1. Sequencing was performed on peripheral blood. CDR3 nucleotide sequence: TGTGCCAGCAGCTTAGAGAGACAGGGGGGTAATGAAAAACTGTTTTTT. Its translation is CASSLERQGGNEKLFF.